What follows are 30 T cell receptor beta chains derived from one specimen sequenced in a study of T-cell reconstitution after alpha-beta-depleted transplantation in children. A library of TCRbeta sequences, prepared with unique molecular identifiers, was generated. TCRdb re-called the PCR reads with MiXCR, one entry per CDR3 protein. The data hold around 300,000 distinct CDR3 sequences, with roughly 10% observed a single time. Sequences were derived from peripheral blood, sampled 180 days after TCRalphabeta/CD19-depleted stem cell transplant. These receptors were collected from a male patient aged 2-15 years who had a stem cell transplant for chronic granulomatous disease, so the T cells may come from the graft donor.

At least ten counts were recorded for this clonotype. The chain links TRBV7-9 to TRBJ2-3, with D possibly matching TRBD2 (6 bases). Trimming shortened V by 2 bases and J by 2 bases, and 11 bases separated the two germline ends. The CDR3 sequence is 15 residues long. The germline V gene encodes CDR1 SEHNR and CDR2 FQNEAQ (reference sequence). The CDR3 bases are TGTGCCAGCAGCTTACTCGGGAGTGCCACAGATACGCAGTATTTT. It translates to CASSLLGSATDTQYF. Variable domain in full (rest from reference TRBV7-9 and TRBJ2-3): DTGVSQNPRHKITKRGQNVTFRCDPISEHNRLYWYRQTLGQGPEFLTYFQNEAQLEKSRLLSDRFSAERPKGSFSTLEIQRTEQGDSAMYLCASSLLGSATDTQYFGPGTRLTVL.

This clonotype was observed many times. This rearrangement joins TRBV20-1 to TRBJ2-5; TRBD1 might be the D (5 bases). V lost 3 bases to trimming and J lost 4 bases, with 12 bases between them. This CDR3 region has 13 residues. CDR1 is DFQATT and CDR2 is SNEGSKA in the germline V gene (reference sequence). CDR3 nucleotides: TGCAGTGCTAGTTCGCAGGGCCGAGAGACCCAGTACTTC. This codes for CSASSQGRETQYF.

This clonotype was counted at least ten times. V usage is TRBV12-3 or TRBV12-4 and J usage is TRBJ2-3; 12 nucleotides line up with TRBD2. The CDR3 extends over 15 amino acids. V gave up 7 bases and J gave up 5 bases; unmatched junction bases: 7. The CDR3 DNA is TGTGCCAGCACTCGTGGACTAGCGGGGCGAGATACGCAGTATTTT. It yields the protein CASTRGLAGRDTQYF.

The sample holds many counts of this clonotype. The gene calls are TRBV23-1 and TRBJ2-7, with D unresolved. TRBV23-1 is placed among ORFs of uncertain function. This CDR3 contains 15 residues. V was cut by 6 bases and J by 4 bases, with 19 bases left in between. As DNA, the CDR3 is TGCGCCAGCAGCCAAACTACCCCGGAAGAATACGAGCAGTACTTC. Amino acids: CASSQTTPEEYEQYF.

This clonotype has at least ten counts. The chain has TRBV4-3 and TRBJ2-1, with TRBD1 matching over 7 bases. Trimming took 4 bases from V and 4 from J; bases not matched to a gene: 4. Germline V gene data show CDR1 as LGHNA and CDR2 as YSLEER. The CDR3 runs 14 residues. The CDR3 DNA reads TGCGCCAGCAGCCGAACGACAGGGTACAATGAGCAGTTCTTC. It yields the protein CASSRTTGYNEQFF.

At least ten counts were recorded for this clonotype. The CDR3 DNA reads as TGCAGCGCTGGGGCTAGATTCTCCTACAATGAGCAGTTCTTC. Its protein product is CSAGARFSYNEQFF. The chain joins TRBV29-1 to TRBJ2-1; possibly TRBD1 for D (5 bases). Germline V gene data show CDR1 as SQVTM and CDR2 as ANQGSEA. This CDR3 is built from 14 residues. The germline V and J ends were trimmed by 7 bases and 0 bases, with 13 bases remaining between them.

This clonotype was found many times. CDR3 loop: CSPGTSGSLGGDTQYF. CDR3 bases: TGCAGCCCCGGGACTAGCGGGAGCCTTGGGGGAGATACGCAGTATTTT. The V call is TRBV29-1, the J call TRBJ2-3, with 14 bases aligning to TRBD2. Germline V gene sequence: CDR1 SQVTM, CDR2 ANQGSEA. This CDR3 has 16 residues. The V gene end was trimmed by 8 bases and the J gene end by 5 bases; junction bases not matched to a gene: 12.

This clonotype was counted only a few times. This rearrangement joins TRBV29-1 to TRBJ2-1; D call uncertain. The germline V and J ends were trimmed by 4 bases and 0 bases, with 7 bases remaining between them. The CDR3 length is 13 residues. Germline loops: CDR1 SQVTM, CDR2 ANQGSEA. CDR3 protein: CSVVKSSYNEQFF. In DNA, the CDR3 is TGCAGCGTTGTCAAAAGCTCCTACAATGAGCAGTTCTTC.

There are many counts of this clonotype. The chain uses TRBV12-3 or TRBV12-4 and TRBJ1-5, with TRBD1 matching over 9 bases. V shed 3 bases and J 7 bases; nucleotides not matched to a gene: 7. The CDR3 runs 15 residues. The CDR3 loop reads CASSLYRGREQPQHF. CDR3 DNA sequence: TGTGCCAGCAGTTTGTACAGGGGGCGCGAACAGCCCCAGCATTTT.

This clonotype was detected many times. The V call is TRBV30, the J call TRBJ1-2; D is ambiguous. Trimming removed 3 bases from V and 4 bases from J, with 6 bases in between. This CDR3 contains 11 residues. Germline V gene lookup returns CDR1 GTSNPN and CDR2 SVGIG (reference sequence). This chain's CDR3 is CAWRAVYGYTF. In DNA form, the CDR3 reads TGTGCCTGGAGAGCTGTCTATGGCTACACCTTC.

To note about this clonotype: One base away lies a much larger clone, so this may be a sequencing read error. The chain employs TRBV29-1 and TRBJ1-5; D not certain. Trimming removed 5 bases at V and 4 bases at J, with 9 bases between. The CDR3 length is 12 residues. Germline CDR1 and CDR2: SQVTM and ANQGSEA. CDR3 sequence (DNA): TGCAGCGTTAGTATCAGGAATCAGCCCCAGCATTTT. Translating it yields CSVSIRNQPQHF. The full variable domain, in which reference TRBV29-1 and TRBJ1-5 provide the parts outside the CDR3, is SAVISQKPSRDICQRGTSLTIQCQVDSQVTMMFWYRQQPGQSLTLIATANQGSEATYESGFVIDKFPISRPNLTFSTLTVSNMSPEDSSIYLCSVSIRNQPQHFGDGTRLSIL.

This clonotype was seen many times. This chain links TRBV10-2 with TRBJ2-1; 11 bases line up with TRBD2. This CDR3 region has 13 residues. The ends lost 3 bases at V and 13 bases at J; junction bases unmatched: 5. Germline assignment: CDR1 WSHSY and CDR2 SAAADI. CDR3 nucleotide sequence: TGCGCCAGCAGTGATACTAGCGGGGGAGTCCAGTTCTTC. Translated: CASSDTSGGVQFF.

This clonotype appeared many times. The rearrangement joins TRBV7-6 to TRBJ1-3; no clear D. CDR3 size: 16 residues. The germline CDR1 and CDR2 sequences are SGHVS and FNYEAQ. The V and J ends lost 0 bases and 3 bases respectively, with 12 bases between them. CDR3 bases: TGTGCCAGCAGCTTAGCTCCGTTCGGGGATGGAAACACCATATATTTT. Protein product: CASSLAPFGDGNTIYF. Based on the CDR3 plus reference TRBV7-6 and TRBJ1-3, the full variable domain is GAGVSQSPRYKVTKRGQDVALRCDPISGHVSLYWYRQALGQGPEFLTYFNYEAQQDKSGLPNDRFSAERPEGSISTLTIQRTEQRDSAMYRCASSLAPFGDGNTIYFGEGSWLTVV.

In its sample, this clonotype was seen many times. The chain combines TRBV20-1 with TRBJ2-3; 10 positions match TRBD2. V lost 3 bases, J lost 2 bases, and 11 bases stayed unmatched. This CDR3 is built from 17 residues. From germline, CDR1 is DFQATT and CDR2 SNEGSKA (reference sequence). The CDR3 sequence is CSASSPSGGANTDTQYF. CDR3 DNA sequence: TGCAGTGCTAGTAGCCCCAGCGGGGGGGCCAACACAGATACGCAGTATTTT.

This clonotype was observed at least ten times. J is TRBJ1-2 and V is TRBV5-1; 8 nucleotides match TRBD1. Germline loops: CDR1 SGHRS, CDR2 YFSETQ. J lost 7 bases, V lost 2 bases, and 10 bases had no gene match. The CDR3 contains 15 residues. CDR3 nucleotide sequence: TGCGCCAGCAGCTTCGGACAGGGTCCTTCGTTTGGCTACACCTTC. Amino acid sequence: CASSFGQGPSFGYTF.

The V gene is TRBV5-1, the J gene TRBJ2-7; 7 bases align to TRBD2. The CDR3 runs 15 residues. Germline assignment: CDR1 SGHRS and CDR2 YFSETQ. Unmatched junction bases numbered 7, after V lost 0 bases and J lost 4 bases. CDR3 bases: TGCGCCAGCAGCTTGGGACTAGCCCAAGGTTACGAGCAGTACTTC. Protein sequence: CASSLGLAQGYEQYF.

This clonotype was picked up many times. CDR3 DNA: TGCAGTACCAGAATCCGGCGAGAGACCCAGTACTTC. Translating gives CSTRIRRETQYF. The rearrangement joins TRBV20-1 to TRBJ2-5; D gene uncertain. Trimming left V 8 bases short and J 4 bases short, with 14 bases between. The germline gives CDR1 DFQATT, CDR2 SNEGSKA (reference sequence). This CDR3 has 12 amino acids.

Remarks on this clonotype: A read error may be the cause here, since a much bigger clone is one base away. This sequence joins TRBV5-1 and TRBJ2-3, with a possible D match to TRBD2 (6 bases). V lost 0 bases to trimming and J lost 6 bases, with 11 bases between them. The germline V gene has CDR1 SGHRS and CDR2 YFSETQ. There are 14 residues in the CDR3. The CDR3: CASSLAGSGDTQYF. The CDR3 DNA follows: TGCGCCAGCAGCTTGGCCGGGAGCGGCGATACGCAGTATTTT.

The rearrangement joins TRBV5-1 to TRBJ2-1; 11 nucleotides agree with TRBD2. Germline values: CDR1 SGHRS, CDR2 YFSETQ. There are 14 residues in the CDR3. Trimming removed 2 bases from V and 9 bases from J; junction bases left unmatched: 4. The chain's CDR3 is CASSFSGREGEQFF. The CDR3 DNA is TGCGCCAGCAGCTTTAGCGGGAGGGAAGGTGAGCAGTTCTTC.

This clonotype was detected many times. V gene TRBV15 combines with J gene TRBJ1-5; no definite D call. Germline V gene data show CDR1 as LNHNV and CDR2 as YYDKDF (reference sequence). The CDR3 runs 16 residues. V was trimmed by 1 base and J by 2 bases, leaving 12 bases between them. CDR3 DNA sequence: TGTGCCACCAGCAGAGTCCGGGGAGGAGGCAATCAGCCCCAGCATTTT. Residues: CATSRVRGGGNQPQHF.

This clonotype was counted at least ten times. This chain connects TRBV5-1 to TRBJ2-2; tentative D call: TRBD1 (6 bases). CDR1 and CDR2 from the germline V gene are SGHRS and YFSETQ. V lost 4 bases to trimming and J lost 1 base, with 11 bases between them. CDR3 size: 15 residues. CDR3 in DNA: TGCGCCAGCAGCCCCATAGGGGGGAACACCGGGGAGCTGTTTTTT. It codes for CASSPIGGNTGELFF.

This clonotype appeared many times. This chain's CDR3 is CASSLDAAGYTQYF. The CDR3 bases are TGTGCCAGCAGCTTAGATGCGGCCGGGTATACGCAGTATTTT. The chain recombines TRBV11-2 with TRBJ2-3; D remains unclear. The germline V and J ends were trimmed by 0 bases and 7 bases, with 11 bases remaining between them. The CDR3 spans 14 residues. Per germline, CDR1 SGHAT and CDR2 FQNNGV.

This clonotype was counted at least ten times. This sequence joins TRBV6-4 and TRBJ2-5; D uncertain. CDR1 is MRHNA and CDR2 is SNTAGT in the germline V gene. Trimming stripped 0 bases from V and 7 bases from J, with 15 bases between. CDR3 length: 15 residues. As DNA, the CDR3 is TGTGCCAGCAGTGACTCGGTCGACACCTCACGGACCCAGTACTTC. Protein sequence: CASSDSVDTSRTQYF.

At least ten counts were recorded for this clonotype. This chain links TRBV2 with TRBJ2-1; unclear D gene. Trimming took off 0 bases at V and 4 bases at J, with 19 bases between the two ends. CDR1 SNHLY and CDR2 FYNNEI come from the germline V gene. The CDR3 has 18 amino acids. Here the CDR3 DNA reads TGTGCCAGCAGTGAAGCGCTTGGGCACTATGGGTTATACAATGAGCAGTTCTTC. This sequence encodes CASSEALGHYGLYNEQFF.

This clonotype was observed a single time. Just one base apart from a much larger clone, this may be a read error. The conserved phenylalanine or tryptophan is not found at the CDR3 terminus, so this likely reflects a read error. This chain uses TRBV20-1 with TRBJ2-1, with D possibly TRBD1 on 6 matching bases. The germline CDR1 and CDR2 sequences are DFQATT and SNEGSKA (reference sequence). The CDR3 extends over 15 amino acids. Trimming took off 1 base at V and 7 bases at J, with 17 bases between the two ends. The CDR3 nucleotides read TGCAGTGCTAGAGGGTTCGGTGGGGGCAAAAATGAGCAGTTCTCC. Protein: CSARGFGGGKNEQFS.

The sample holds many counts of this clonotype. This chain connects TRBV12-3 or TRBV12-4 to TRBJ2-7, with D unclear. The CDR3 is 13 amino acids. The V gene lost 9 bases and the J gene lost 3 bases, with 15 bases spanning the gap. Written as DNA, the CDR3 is TGTGCCAGTTCGGTAGAGAGCTACTACGAGCAGTACTTC. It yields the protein CASSVESYYEQYF.

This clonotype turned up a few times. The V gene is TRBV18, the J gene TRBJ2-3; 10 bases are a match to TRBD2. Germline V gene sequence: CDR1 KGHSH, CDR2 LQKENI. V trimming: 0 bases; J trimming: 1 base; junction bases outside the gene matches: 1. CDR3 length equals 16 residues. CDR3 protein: CASSPPLAGGTDTQYF. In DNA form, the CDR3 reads TGTGCCAGCTCACCACCGCTAGCGGGGGGCACAGATACGCAGTATTTT.

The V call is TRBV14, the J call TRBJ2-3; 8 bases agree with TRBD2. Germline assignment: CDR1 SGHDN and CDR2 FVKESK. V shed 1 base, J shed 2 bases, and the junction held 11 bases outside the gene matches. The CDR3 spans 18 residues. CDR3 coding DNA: TGTGCCAGCAGCCAAGTTTGGATGAGTAGCGGGGACACAGATACGCAGTATTTT. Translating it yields CASSQVWMSSGDTDTQYF.

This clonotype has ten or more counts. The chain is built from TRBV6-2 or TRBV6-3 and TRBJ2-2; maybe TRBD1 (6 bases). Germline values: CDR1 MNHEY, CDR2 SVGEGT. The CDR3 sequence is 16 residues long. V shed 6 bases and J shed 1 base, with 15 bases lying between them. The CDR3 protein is CASSPLLRGNTGELFF. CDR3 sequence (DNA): TGTGCCAGCAGCCCCCTGCTCAGGGGGAACACCGGGGAGCTGTTTTTT.

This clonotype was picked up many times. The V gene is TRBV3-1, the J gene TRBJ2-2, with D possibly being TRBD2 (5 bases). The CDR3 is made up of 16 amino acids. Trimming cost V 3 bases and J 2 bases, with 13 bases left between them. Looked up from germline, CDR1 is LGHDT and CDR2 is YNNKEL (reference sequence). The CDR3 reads CASSHDYPINTGELFF. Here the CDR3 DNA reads TGTGCCAGCAGCCACGACTACCCGATCAACACCGGGGAGCTGTTTTTT.